These 24 T cell receptor beta chains were all obtained from the same sample, sequenced in a study of regulatory T cells in long-lasting Graves disease. As to time point: newly diagnosed GD, antithyroid drugs for less than 3 months. RNA from PBMCs was the source of the TCR library. Through Arm-PCR of CDR3 regions and iRepertoire HTBI primers, TCR beta libraries were built. TCRdb itself ran the multiplex PCR reads through MiXCR, one entry per CDR3 protein. The sample includes roughly 420,000 distinct CDR3 sequences, around 16% of them seen just once. The specimen comprised peripheral blood mononuclear cells (PBMCs), sampled at new diagnosis, from a patient treated with antithyroid drugs. These receptors were collected from a female donor with Graves disease.

The table lists this clonotype with many counts. V gene TRBV28 combines with J gene TRBJ2-3, with 9 nucleotides matching TRBD2. V lost 0 bases and J lost 0; bases outside the gene matches: 1. The CDR3 is 16 residues long. The germline gives CDR1 MDHEN, CDR2 SYDVKM. The CDR3 reads CASSLWLAGSTDTQYF. For the CDR3, the DNA is TGTGCCAGCAGTTTATGGCTAGCGGGGAGCACAGATACGCAGTATTTT.

This clonotype was seen a few times. The CDR3 DNA is TGTGCCAGCAGCCGCCCCGGAGATACGCAGTATTTT. Protein: CASSRPGDTQYF. V and J are TRBV7-9 and TRBJ2-3; D is unclear. Deletions cut 5 bases from V and 5 bases from J, with 8 bases between. Germline assignment: CDR1 SEHNR and CDR2 FQNEAQ (reference sequence). This CDR3 region has 12 residues.

In its sample, this clonotype was seen many times. The chain is built from TRBV28 and TRBJ2-6, with D maybe TRBD1 (5 bases). The germline V and J ends were trimmed by 2 bases and 3 bases, with 11 bases remaining between them. CDR3 length: 16 residues. Germline V gene lookup returns CDR1 MDHEN and CDR2 SYDVKM. CDR3 sequence (DNA): TGTGCCAGCAGTTTAGAAGGGGCAAATGGGGCCAACGTCCTGACTTTC. Amino acids: CASSLEGANGANVLTF.

This sequence joins TRBV25-1 and TRBJ2-1; 7 bases are shared with TRBD2. Looked up from germline, CDR1 is MGHDK and CDR2 is SYGVNS. V gave up 3 bases and J gave up 4 bases; unmatched junction bases: 3. The CDR3 covers 14 residues. In DNA form, the CDR3 reads TGTGCCAGCAGTGAGGGGGGGAAGTACAATGAGCAGTTCTTC. This translates into CASSEGGKYNEQFF.

This clonotype was seen ten or more times. This chain connects TRBV29-1 to TRBJ2-7; D is perhaps TRBD2 (6 bases). V lost 4 bases to trimming and J lost 2 bases, with 18 bases between them. The germline V gene has CDR1 SQVTM and CDR2 ANQGSEA. The CDR3 sequence is 15 residues long. CDR3 coding DNA: TGCAGCGTTGCCCCGGGTCCCGGGAGACCCTACGAGCAGTACTTC. This translates into CSVAPGPGRPYEQYF.

The chain combines TRBV6-5 with TRBJ2-7, with 7 bases lining up with TRBD1. CDR1 and CDR2 from the germline V gene are MNHEY and SVGAGI. V trimming: 4 bases; J trimming: 0 bases; junction bases outside the gene matches: 12. This CDR3 is built from 17 residues. The CDR3 DNA follows: TGTGCCAGCAGTTTTCACTTTAGGGGACAGTCCTCCTACGAGCAGTACTTC. Translation gives CASSFHFRGQSSYEQYF.

This clonotype was seen once. The CDR3 bases are TGTGCCAGTAGTATGGGGAGCGGCAATGAGCAGTTCTTC. Protein sequence: CASSMGSGNEQFF. The chain links TRBV19 to TRBJ2-1; D perhaps matches TRBD2 (5 bases). Trimming removed 3 bases from V and 6 bases from J, with 9 bases in between. The CDR3 contains 13 residues. The V gene's germline CDR1 is LNHDA and CDR2 SQIVND (reference sequence). The variable domain in full, completed from reference TRBV19 and TRBJ2-1, reads DGGITQSPKYLFRKEGQNVTLSCEQNLNHDAMYWYRQDPGQGLRLIYYSQIVNDFQKGDIAEGYSVSREKKESFPLTVTSAQKNPTAFYLCASSMGSGNEQFFGPGTRLTVL.

This clonotype was picked up a small number of times. V gene TRBV7-9 combines with J gene TRBJ2-2; TRBD1 aligns across 9 bases. CDR1 SEHNR and CDR2 FQNEAQ come from the germline V gene (reference sequence). V was clipped by 5 bases and J by 3 bases; unmatched bases: 1. The CDR3 extends over 14 amino acids. CDR3 coding DNA: TGTGCCAGCAGCGGACAGGGGCACACCGGGGAGCTGTTTTTT. This encodes CASSGQGHTGELFF.

This clonotype was counted many times. The chain joins TRBV27 to TRBJ2-2; 9 bases are a match to TRBD2. J gave up 6 bases and V 6 bases, and 14 bases lay outside the gene matches. This CDR3 region has 17 residues. CDR1 is MNHEY and CDR2 is SMNVEV in the germline V gene (reference sequence). CDR3 protein: CASSSPRASGDPGELFF. The CDR3 DNA is TGTGCCAGCAGCTCCCCCAGGGCTAGCGGGGACCCCGGGGAGCTGTTTTTT.

The table lists this clonotype with many counts. This chain connects TRBV9 to TRBJ2-3, with D uncertain. The CDR3 has 14 amino acids. V lost 3 bases to trimming and J lost 6 bases, with 14 bases between them. Germline assignment: CDR1 SGDLS and CDR2 YYNGEE. CDR3 region: CASSDTPLPDTQYF. CDR3 sequence (DNA): TGTGCCAGCAGCGATACCCCTCTCCCCGATACGCAGTATTTT. Supplemented by reference TRBV9 and TRBJ2-3, the full variable domain reads DSGVTQTPKHLITATGQRVTLRCSPRSGDLSVYWYQQSLDQGLQFLIQYYNGEERAKGNILERFSAQQFPDLHSELNLSSLELGDSALYFCASSDTPLPDTQYFGPGTRLTVL.

This clonotype was counted ten times or more. The chain links TRBV29-1 to TRBJ1-1; D unresolved. This CDR3 comprises 12 residues. CDR1 and CDR2 from the germline V gene are SQVTM and ANQGSEA. V lost 0 bases and J lost 3, with 5 bases in between. The CDR3 sequence is CSVEESDTEAFF. The CDR3 nucleotides are TGCAGCGTTGAAGAGTCGGACACTGAAGCTTTCTTT.

This clonotype was observed many times. The CDR3, as DNA: TGTGCCAGCAGCCCTTACCCGGACAGGCACAATAGCAATCAGCCCCAGCATTTT. Its translation is CASSPYPDRHNSNQPQHF. The chain has TRBV7-2 and TRBJ1-5, with 7 nucleotides matching TRBD1. Germline trimming cut 5 bases from V and 0 bases from J; bases unmatched to any gene: 13. The CDR3 runs to 18 residues. The V gene's germline CDR1 is SGHTA and CDR2 FQGNSA.

The CDR3 is CAITEGGLDSPLHF. The CDR3, as DNA: TGTGCCATCACCGAAGGAGGGTTGGATTCACCCCTCCACTTT. This sequence joins TRBV10-3 and TRBJ1-6; D remains ambiguous. The CDR3 sequence is 14 residues long. V lost 7 bases, J lost 8 bases, and 15 bases lay in between. Germline V lookup: CDR1 ENHRY, CDR2 SYGVKD.

This clonotype was counted ten times or more. The rearrangement uses TRBV11-2 and TRBJ2-7; D possibly corresponds to TRBD1 (6 bases). The germline V gene encodes CDR1 SGHAT and CDR2 FQNNGV. CDR3 length: 15 residues. V dropped 4 bases and J dropped 3 bases, with 16 bases sitting between them. The CDR3 sequence is CASSSLEGTLYEQYF. CDR3 nucleotide sequence: TGTGCCAGCAGCTCACTAGAAGGGACACTCTACGAGCAGTACTTC.

This clonotype came up many times. The chain recombines TRBV20-1 with TRBJ2-1, with 13 bases fitting TRBD2. The junction had 6 bases not matched to a gene; V was cut back by 0 bases and J by 7 bases. The length of the CDR3 is 16 residues. Germline CDR1 is DFQATT and CDR2 is SNEGSKA (reference sequence). The CDR3 is CSARDPKGLAGNEQFF. The CDR3 nucleotides read TGCAGTGCTAGAGACCCGAAGGGACTAGCGGGGAATGAGCAGTTCTTC.

This chain's CDR3 is CAWRLAGRSEQYF. For the CDR3, the DNA is TGTGCCTGGAGACTAGCGGGACGCAGCGAGCAGTACTTC. The chain couples TRBV30 to TRBJ2-3; 10 nucleotides match TRBD2. The end of the DNA fits TRBJ2-7 better, so the J call may be wrong. Germline values: CDR1 GTSNPN, CDR2 SVGIG (reference sequence). The CDR3 is made up of 13 amino acids.

This clonotype was recorded at least ten times. DNA of the CDR3: TGTGCCAGCACCTCGGGAAATAGCAATCAGCCCCAGCATTTT. Protein product: CASTSGNSNQPQHF. The V gene is TRBV12-3 or TRBV12-4, the J gene TRBJ1-5; D is undetermined. The CDR3 sequence is 14 residues long. V dropped 7 bases and J dropped 0 bases, with 10 bases sitting between them.

In DNA form, the CDR3 reads TGCAGCCCCTCCCCTCGTGATAGAACCTACGAGCAGTACTTC. As protein: CSPSPRDRTYEQYF. This chain connects TRBV20-1 to TRBJ2-7, with D unclear. The CDR3 has 14 amino acids. CDR1 DFQATT and CDR2 SNEGSKA come from the germline V gene (reference sequence).

There are many counts of this clonotype. V is TRBV6-1 and J is TRBJ1-1, with a weak D call TRBD1 (6 bases). Looked up from germline, CDR1 is MNHNS and CDR2 is SASEGT. CDR3 length: 15 residues. Trimming took 6 bases from V and 1 from J, leaving 15 bases between them. CDR3 coding DNA: TGTGCCAGCAGAATCCCCGACAGGCAGAACACTGAAGCTTTCTTT. The encoded protein is CASRIPDRQNTEAFF.

Only a few counts were recorded for this clonotype. The chain joins TRBV6-1 to TRBJ1-5, with D unclear. The length of the CDR3 is 17 residues. V was clipped by 6 bases and J by 0 bases, with 18 bases between them. CDR1 and CDR2 from the germline V gene are MNHNS and SASEGT. This CDR3 is CASRPGRGTDSNQPQHF. CDR3 nucleotide sequence: TGTGCCAGCAGACCTGGCCGGGGAACAGATAGCAATCAGCCCCAGCATTTT.

The chain employs TRBV29-1 and TRBJ2-1; 12 positions agree with TRBD2. Trimming at V came to 8 bases and at J to 0 bases, leaving 2 bases not matched to a gene. This CDR3 has 14 residues. Germline V gene data show CDR1 as SQVTM and CDR2 as ANQGSEA. CDR3 region: CSKLAGGSYNEQFF. DNA for the CDR3: TGCAGCAAACTAGCGGGGGGCTCCTACAATGAGCAGTTCTTC.

This clonotype came up a few times. The J gene is TRBJ2-5, the V gene TRBV30, with D possibly TRBD2 on 5 matching bases. The CDR3 is made up of 13 amino acids. Germline lookup yields CDR1 GTSNPN and CDR2 SVGIG (reference sequence). V was clipped by 3 bases and J by 2 bases, with 10 bases between them. The CDR3 nucleotides read TGTGCCTGGAGAAAACGGGGACAAGAGACCCAGTACTTC. It is translated as CAWRKRGQETQYF. The whole variable domain, remainder taken from reference TRBV30 and TRBJ2-5, is SQTIHQWPATLVQPVGSPLSLECTVEGTSNPNLYWYRQAAGRGLQLLFYSVGIGQISSEVPQNLSASRPQDRQFILSSKKLLLSDSGFYLCAWRKRGQETQYFGPGTRLLVL.

The sample holds many counts of this clonotype. V is TRBV29-1 and J is TRBJ2-1; weak D call: TRBD2 (5 bases). Trimming cost V 1 base and J 1 base, with 5 bases left between them. Looked up from germline, CDR1 is SQVTM and CDR2 is ANQGSEA. This CDR3 is built from 13 residues. This chain's CDR3 is CSVEGGSYNEQFF. DNA for the CDR3: TGCAGCGTTGAAGGAGGGTCCTACAATGAGCAGTTCTTC.

This clonotype was seen ten or more times. This CDR3 reads CASSVDSSDTQYF. The DNA of the CDR3 is TGTGCCAGTAGTGTCGACAGTTCAGATACGCAGTATTTT. The chain employs TRBV19 and TRBJ2-3, with D perhaps TRBD1 (5 bases). Germline CDR1 is LNHDA and CDR2 is SQIVND (reference sequence). This CDR3 is built from 13 residues. V lost 5 bases, J lost 4 bases, and 10 bases lay in between.